The subject of this entry is one TCR beta chain. Its antigen is not identified. Sequencing of TCR beta, carried out with a high-throughput approach, was applied to CD8+ and CD4+ T cells from the blood. TEMRA cells underwent FACS enrichment and CD8+ and CD4+ T cells underwent negative isolation. V was cut by 1 base and J by 0 bases, with 10 bases left in between. Germline loops: CDR1 SEHNR, CDR2 FQNEAQ (reference sequence). There are 15 residues in the CDR3. The data were obtained in a study of CD8 T cells in Susac syndrome. Random-hexamer reverse transcription was applied to roughly 0.5 to 1 ug RNA. An immunoSEQ multiplex PCR amplified TCR beta CDR3 over 54 Vbeta and 13 Jbeta. TCRdb ran MiXCR on the immunoSEQ multiplex PCR reads and lists one entry per CDR3 protein. The data hold about 69,000 distinct CDR3 sequences, with roughly 90% observed a single time. Study results and limitations: As the study acknowledged, the number of individuals in its TCR sequencing and HLA analysis was relatively small.

The sequence came from a human donor with multiple sclerosis. The specimen was CD8+ T cells from PBMCs. This chain joins TRBV7-9 and TRBJ2-7; D not certain. The CDR3 bases are TGTGCCAGCAGCTTAGTCGGCAGGAGCTCCTACGAGCAGTACTTC. It yields the protein CASSLVGRSSYEQYF.